This passage covers 3 T cell receptor beta chains from one sample sequenced in a study of cytotoxic CD8 clonotypes in ibrutinib-treated CLL. Sequencing was performed with immunoSEQ multiplex PCR; in TCRdb, only in-frame clones are kept and a portion is missing. The sample has tens of thousands of clones; less than 90% are singletons. The input for sequencing was PBMCs, taken after 24 months of ibrutinib treatment. The receptors come from a human donor with chronic lymphocytic leukemia.

V and J are TRBV5-6 and TRBJ2-4; no reliable D call. Trimming pared 0 bases from V and 3 bases from J, leaving 10 bases between. CDR1 and CDR2 from the germline V gene are SGHDT and YYEEEE. This CDR3 region has 15 residues. The CDR3 sequence: CASSLVGSVKNIQYF. DNA for the CDR3: TGTGCCAGCAGCTTGGTAGGGTCTGTCAAAAACATTCAGTACTTC.

The V and J genes are TRBV6-1 and TRBJ2-1; 8 nucleotides align to TRBD1. The CDR3 has 14 residues. The junction had 9 bases not matched to a gene; V was cut back by 5 bases and J by 9 bases. Germline CDR1 is MNHNS and CDR2 is SASEGT. CDR3 sequence reads: CASSMDRALSEQFF. The CDR3 nucleotides are TGTGCCAGCAGTATGGACAGGGCCCTAAGTGAGCAGTTCTTC.

The rearrangement joins TRBV6-6 to TRBJ2-2; 9 bases line up with TRBD1. V lost 5 bases to trimming and J lost 4 bases; unmatched junction nucleotides: 5. This CDR3 region has 15 residues. Germline V gene sequence: CDR1 MNHNY, CDR2 SVGAGI (reference sequence). Here the CDR3 reads CASSKGQGVTGELFF. The CDR3 DNA is TGTGCCAGCAGTAAGGGACAGGGCGTCACCGGGGAGCTGTTTTTT.